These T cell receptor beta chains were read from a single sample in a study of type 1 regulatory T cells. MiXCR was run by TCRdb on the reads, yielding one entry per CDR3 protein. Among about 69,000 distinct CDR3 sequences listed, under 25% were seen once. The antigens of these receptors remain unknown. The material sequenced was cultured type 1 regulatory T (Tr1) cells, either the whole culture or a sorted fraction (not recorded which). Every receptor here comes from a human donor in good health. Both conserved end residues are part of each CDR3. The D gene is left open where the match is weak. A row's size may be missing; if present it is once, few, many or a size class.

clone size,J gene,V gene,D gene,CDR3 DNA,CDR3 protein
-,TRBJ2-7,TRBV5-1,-,TGCGCCAGCAGCTTGGCCGGGCCTTCCTACGAGCAGTACTTC,CASSLAGPSYEQYF
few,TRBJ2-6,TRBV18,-,TGTGCCAGCTCCGGGTTCCGAAGCTCTGGGGCCAACGTCCTGACTTTC,CASSGFRSSGANVLTF
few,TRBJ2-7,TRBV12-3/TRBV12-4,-,TGTGCCAGCAGTGAAACTAGATTCCGCGAGCAGTACTTC,CASSETRFREQYF
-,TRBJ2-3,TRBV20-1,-,TGCAGTGCTAGAGATGGGTCTTTCACAGATACGCAGTATTTT,CSARDGSFTDTQYF
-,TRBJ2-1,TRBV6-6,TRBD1,TGTGCCAGCAGACGTACACACGACAGGGGCAATGAGCAGTTCTTC,CASRRTHDRGNEQFF
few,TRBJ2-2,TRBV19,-,TGTGCCAGTAGATGGTGGCCCGGGGAGCTGTTTTTT,CASRWWPGELFF
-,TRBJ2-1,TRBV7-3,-,TGTGCCAGCAGCCCGGGCCGGGGTGAGCAGTTCTTC,CASSPGRGEQFF
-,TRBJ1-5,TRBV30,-,TGTGCCTGGCAGGACAGCGGCAATCAGCCCCAGCATTTT,CAWQDSGNQPQHF
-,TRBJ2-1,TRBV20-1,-,TGCAGTGCTAGAGATTTGGCAGTCAATGAGCAGTTCTTC,CSARDLAVNEQFF
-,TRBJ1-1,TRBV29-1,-,TGCAGCGTTACCAACGCTGAAGCTTTCTTT,CSVTNAEAFF
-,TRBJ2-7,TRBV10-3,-,TGTGCCATCAATGGGGACTTCTCCTACGAGCAGTACTTC,CAINGDFSYEQYF
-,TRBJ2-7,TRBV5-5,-,TGTGCCAGCAGCTTTGCAGGGGACCCGCTCGAGCAGTACTTC,CASSFAGDPLEQYF
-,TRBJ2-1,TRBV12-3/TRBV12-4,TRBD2,TGTGCCAGCAGTTTAAGGGGGGGGGTAGCGGGAGACAATGAGCAGTTCTTC,CASSLRGGVAGDNEQFF
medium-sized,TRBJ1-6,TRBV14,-,TGTGCCAGCAGCCAAAGGGCCCCCCATGATTCACCCCTCCACTTT,CASSQRAPHDSPLHF
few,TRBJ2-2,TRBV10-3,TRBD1,TGCGCCATAACCGACACAGGGGTGAACACCGGGGAGCTGTTTTTT,CAITDTGVNTGELFF
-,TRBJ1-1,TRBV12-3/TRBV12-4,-,TGTGCCAGCAGTTTATCGTGGCAAAACACTGAAGCTTTCTTT,CASSLSWQNTEAFF